Listed here are 12 T cell receptor beta chains from one sample, sequenced in a study of CD8 T cells in ankylosing spondylitis. TCRdb used MiXCR to reprocess the 5' RACE reads, holding one entry per CDR3 protein. This table has about 240,000 distinct CDR3 sequences, roughly a quarter appearing once. Specimen: blood, either unsorted or a sorted T cell fraction (not recorded which). All receptors come from a male donor with ankylosing spondylitis or in good health (not recorded which).

This rearrangement joins TRBV20-1 to TRBJ2-1; 12 nucleotides agree with TRBD2. In germline, CDR1 is DFQATT, CDR2 SNEGSKA (reference sequence). The CDR3 consists of 19 residues. The CDR3, as DNA: TGCTGGGGCCAAGCTCCCTACCTGAATCTAGCGGGGGGGTTGAATGAGCAGTTCTTC. This sequence encodes CWGQAPYLNLAGGLNEQFF.

This clonotype was counted at least ten times. The chain joins TRBV4-1 to TRBJ2-7; TRBD1 agrees at 11 bases. V dropped 1 base and J dropped 4; count of bases not matched to a gene: 3. The CDR3 covers 15 residues. Germline V gives CDR1 MGHRA, CDR2 YSYEKL. In DNA, the CDR3 is TGCGCCAGCAGCCAAGCCGGGACAGGGGGGTACGAGCAGTACTTC. Its protein is CASSQAGTGGYEQYF.

Many counts were recorded for this clonotype. This rearrangement joins TRBV29-1 to TRBJ2-1, with D perhaps TRBD2 (5 bases). V was trimmed by 4 bases and J by 0 bases, leaving 10 bases between them. The CDR3 has 14 amino acids. Germline-derived CDR1 and CDR2 are SQVTM and ANQGSEA. CDR3: CSVVGVRSYNEQFF. The CDR3 DNA follows: TGCAGCGTTGTCGGGGTCCGCTCCTACAATGAGCAGTTCTTC.

V usage is TRBV12-3 or TRBV12-4 and J usage is TRBJ2-3; 8 bases line up with TRBD2. V was pared by 7 bases and J by 5 bases, with 11 bases of the junction left unmatched. CDR3 length: 15 amino acids. The CDR3 coding sequence is TGTGCCAGCAACTACGGGGTAGCGGGGATAGATACGCAGTATTTT. This sequence encodes CASNYGVAGIDTQYF.

The chain couples TRBV20-1 to TRBJ1-5, with D hard to call. Germline V CDR1 and CDR2: DFQATT, SNEGSKA (reference sequence). Trimming left V 0 bases short and J 1 base short, with 16 bases between. The CDR3 is 17 amino acids. The CDR3 nucleotides are TGCAGTGCTAGAGATAGGATCGGCAGCACCAGCAATCAGCCCCAGCATTTT. Protein product: CSARDRIGSTSNQPQHF.

The V and J genes are TRBV19 and TRBJ2-1; D remains ambiguous. The CDR3 has 8 residues. Trimming shortened V by 8 bases and J by 15 bases, and 8 bases separated the two germline ends. The V gene's germline CDR1 is LNHDA and CDR2 SQIVND (reference sequence). The CDR3 DNA reads as TGTGCCAGTCGAGTCGGGTTCTTC. Translation gives CASRVGFF.

This clonotype was picked up many times. The chain recombines TRBV4-1 with TRBJ2-5; D call uncertain. With 1 base removed from V and 1 base from J, the gap between germline ends came to 4 bases. Germline CDR1 MGHRA, CDR2 YSYEKL. The CDR3 runs 13 residues. The CDR3 here is CASSQVFQETQYF. The CDR3 nucleotides are TGCGCCAGCAGCCAAGTTTTCCAAGAGACCCAGTACTTC.

This sequence joins TRBV20-1 and TRBJ2-7; D is possibly TRBD2 (6 bases). Trimming pared 7 bases from V and 0 bases from J, leaving 10 bases between. Germline V gives CDR1 DFQATT, CDR2 SNEGSKA (reference sequence). The CDR3 is 12 residues long. CDR3 DNA sequence: TGCAGTGGCGGGGAACCCTCCTACGAGCAGTACTTC. Translation gives CSGGEPSYEQYF.

This clonotype has a handful of counts. The chain has TRBV5-1 and TRBJ2-1; D is unresolved. Trimming removed 2 bases from V and 8 bases from J, with 17 bases in between. The germline V gene encodes CDR1 SGHRS and CDR2 YFSETQ. The CDR3 sequence is 15 residues long. CDR3 in DNA: TGCGCCAGCAGCTTTGGTAGTTTTAAGGTCGATGAGCAGTTCTTC. Its protein product is CASSFGSFKVDEQFF.

V is TRBV20-1 and J is TRBJ2-5; 7 bases are shared with TRBD1. The ends lost 5 bases at V and 4 bases at J; junction bases unmatched: 7. The CDR3 contains 13 residues. The germline V gene encodes CDR1 DFQATT and CDR2 SNEGSKA (reference sequence). CDR3 residues: CSAGTGAAETQYF. In DNA, the CDR3 is TGCAGTGCTGGAACAGGGGCAGCAGAGACCCAGTACTTC.

This clonotype turned up a few times. The chain links TRBV20-1 to TRBJ2-3, with 7 positions matching TRBD1. CDR1 and CDR2 from the germline V gene are DFQATT and SNEGSKA (reference sequence). V shed 5 bases and J 2 bases; nucleotides not matched to a gene: 4. This CDR3 contains 13 residues. CDR3 nucleotide sequence: TGCAGTGCTCCGGGACAGCTCACAGATACGCAGTATTTT. Translating it yields CSAPGQLTDTQYF.

The chain couples TRBV7-8 to TRBJ2-3; TRBD2 matches 8 bases. Germline V CDR1 and CDR2: SGHVS, FQNEAQ. V lost 5 bases and J lost 10; bases outside the gene matches: 14. CDR3 length: 15 residues. The CDR3, as DNA: TGTGCCAGCAGCCGGGGGGGGGACCCGGGGGCATCGCAGTATTTT. Protein product: CASSRGGDPGASQYF.